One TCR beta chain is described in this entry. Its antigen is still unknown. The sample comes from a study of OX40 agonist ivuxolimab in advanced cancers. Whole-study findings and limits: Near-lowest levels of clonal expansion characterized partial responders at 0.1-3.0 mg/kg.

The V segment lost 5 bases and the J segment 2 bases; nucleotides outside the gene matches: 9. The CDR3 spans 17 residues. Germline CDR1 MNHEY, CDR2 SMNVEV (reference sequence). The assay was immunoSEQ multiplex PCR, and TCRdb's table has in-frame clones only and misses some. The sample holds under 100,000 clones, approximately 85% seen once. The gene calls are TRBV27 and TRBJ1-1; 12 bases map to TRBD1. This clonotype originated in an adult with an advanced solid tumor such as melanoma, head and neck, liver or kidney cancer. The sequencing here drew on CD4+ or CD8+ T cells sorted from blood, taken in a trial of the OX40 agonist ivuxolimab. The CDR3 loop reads CASSRTGTGGVNTEAFF. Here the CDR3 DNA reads TGTGCCAGCAGTCGGACCGGGACAGGGGGCGTAAACACTGAAGCTTTCTTT.